This passage covers 9 T cell receptor beta chains from one sample sequenced in a study of glioma-infiltrating T cells. Amplification of TCR alpha and beta CDR3 regions from RNA used iRepertoire nested multiplex PCR. Each CDR3 protein gets one entry after TCRdb re-called the multiplex PCR reads with MiXCR. This sample has some 10,000 distinct CDR3 sequences, with approximately 60% found just once. What was sequenced was glioma tissue, nonneoplastic brain tissue, or PBMCs (not recorded which). The receptor source for this set is a human donor with low-grade glioma or glioblastoma, undergoing nonglioma brain surgery, or in good health (not recorded which).

This chain uses TRBV6-2 or TRBV6-3 with TRBJ2-3; TRBD2 is a possible D gene (7 bases). This CDR3 spans 14 amino acids. The V end lost 8 bases, the J end lost 0 bases, and 12 bases lay between the germline ends. The germline gives CDR1 MNHEY, CDR2 SVGEGT. The CDR3 DNA sequence: TGTGCCAGCGGGGGAGGGGGGAGCACAGATACGCAGTATTTT. Translation gives CASGGGGSTDTQYF.

This chain connects TRBV6-1 to TRBJ2-3; TRBD2 aligns across 10 bases. Germline V gene lookup returns CDR1 MNHNS and CDR2 SASEGT. The J segment lost 4 bases and the V segment lost 4 bases, leaving 5 bases of the junction unmatched. The CDR3 extends over 15 amino acids. The CDR3 DNA is TGTGCCAGCAGTGCCATAGCGGGAGGTTCAGATACGCAGTATTTT. Its protein is CASSAIAGGSDTQYF.

By share of the sample, this clonotype is medium-sized. The chain carries TRBV12-3 or TRBV12-4 and TRBJ1-1, with D tentatively TRBD1 (6 bases). Trimming shortened V by 6 bases and J by 7 bases, and 15 bases separated the two germline ends. The CDR3 loop spans 13 amino acids. In nucleotides, the CDR3 is TGTGCCAGCAGCCCTTTGCGGACAGTTGAAGCTTTCTTT. This sequence encodes CASSPLRTVEAFF.

The chain combines TRBV19 with TRBJ2-1; 8 positions agree with TRBD1. Losses at the gene ends were 4 bases for V and 3 bases for J; bases not matched to a gene: 8. This CDR3 spans 16 amino acids. The germline CDR1 and CDR2 sequences are LNHDA and SQIVND (reference sequence). The CDR3 region is CASSRHGTGSYNEQFF. The CDR3 DNA sequence: TGTGCCAGTAGTAGACACGGGACAGGCAGCTACAATGAGCAGTTCTTC. Filled out from reference TRBV19 and TRBJ2-1, the complete variable domain reads DGGITQSPKYLFRKEGQNVTLSCEQNLNHDAMYWYRQDPGQGLRLIYYSQIVNDFQKGDIAEGYSVSREKKESFPLTVTSAQKNPTAFYLCASSRHGTGSYNEQFFGPGTRLTVL.

This chain uses TRBV15 with TRBJ1-4; possible D gene TRBD1, 6 bases. The CDR3 is 15 amino acids. CDR1 is LNHNV and CDR2 is YYDKDF in the germline V gene (reference sequence). V shed 1 base and J shed 5 bases, with 11 bases lying between them. CDR3 nucleotides: TGTGCCACCAGCAGAGTAGGGGGGAGAAATGAAAAACTGTTTTTT. Translating gives CATSRVGGRNEKLFF.

This clonotype was counted at least ten times. The chain has TRBV29-1 and TRBJ2-7, with TRBD1 matching 9 bases. J lost 2 bases, V lost 3 bases, and 5 bases had no gene match. CDR3 length equals 14 residues. Germline V lookup: CDR1 SQVTM, CDR2 ANQGSEA. CDR3 nucleotide sequence: TGCAGCGTTGAGGGGGACAGGGCTCCCTACGAGCAGTACTTC. The encoded protein is CSVEGDRAPYEQYF.

This clonotype was seen only once. Compared with germline, one end of the junction differs, possibly owing to a read error. This chain uses TRBV7-2 with TRBJ2-7; 7 nucleotides line up with TRBD1. Germline V gene sequence: CDR1 SGHTA, CDR2 FQGNSA. This CDR3 is 15 amino acids long. CDR3 amino acids: CASSQGQMSSYEQYF. The CDR3 coding sequence is TGCGCCAGCAGCCAGGGACAGATGAGCTCCTACGAGCAGTACTTC.

This chain joins TRBV3-1 and TRBJ2-7, with D perhaps TRBD2 (7 bases). The CDR3 sequence is 15 residues long. V lost 1 base and J 6 bases, leaving 16 bases between the germline ends. CDR1 is LGHDT, CDR2 YNNKEL, per germline (reference sequence). The chain's CDR3 is CASSQGRGGGAEQYF. CDR3 coding DNA: TGTGCCAGCAGCCAAGGCCGTGGGGGGGGCGCCGAGCAGTACTTC.

As concerns this clonotype: An end of the junction differs from the germline gene, which may be a read error. This rearrangement joins TRBV29-1 to TRBJ2-1; TRBD1 aligns across 7 bases. The germline V gene encodes CDR1 SQVTM and CDR2 ANQGSEA. The CDR3 loop spans 13 amino acids. The CDR3, as DNA: TGCAGCGCCCTGACAGGGAATTACAATGGGCAGTTCTTC. Translated, it gives CSALTGNYNGQFF.